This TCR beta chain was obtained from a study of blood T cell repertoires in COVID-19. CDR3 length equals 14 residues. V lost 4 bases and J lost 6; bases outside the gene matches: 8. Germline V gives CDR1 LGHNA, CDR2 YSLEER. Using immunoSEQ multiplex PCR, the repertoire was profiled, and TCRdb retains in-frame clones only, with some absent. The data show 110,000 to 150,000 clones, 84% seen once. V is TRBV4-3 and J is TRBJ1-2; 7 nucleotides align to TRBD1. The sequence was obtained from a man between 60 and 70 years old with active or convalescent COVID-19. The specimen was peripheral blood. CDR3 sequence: CASSPTGTVHGYTF. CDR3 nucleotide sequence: TGCGCCAGCAGCCCGACCGGGACAGTGCATGGCTACACCTTC.